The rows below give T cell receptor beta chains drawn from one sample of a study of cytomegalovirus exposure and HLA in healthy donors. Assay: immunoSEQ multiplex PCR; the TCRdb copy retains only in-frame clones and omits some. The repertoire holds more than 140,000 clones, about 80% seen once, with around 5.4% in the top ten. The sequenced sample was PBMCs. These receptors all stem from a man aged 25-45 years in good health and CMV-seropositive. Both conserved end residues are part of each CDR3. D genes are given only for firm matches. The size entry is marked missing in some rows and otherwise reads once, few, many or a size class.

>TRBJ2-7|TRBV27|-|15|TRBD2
CASSLVGSGRDEQYF
TGTGCCAGCAGTTTAGTTGGTAGCGGGAGAGACGAGCAGTACTTC
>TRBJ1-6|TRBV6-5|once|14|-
CASRPPGYNSPLHF
TGTGCCAGCAGACCCCCAGGCTATAATTCACCCCTCCACTTT
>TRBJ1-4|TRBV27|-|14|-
CASSRGGTFEKLFF
TGTGCCAGCAGCCGAGGCGGGACTTTTGAAAAACTGTTTTTT
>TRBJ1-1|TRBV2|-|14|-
CASSEAGGGTEAFF
TGTGCCAGCAGTGAGGCCGGGGGAGGAACTGAAGCTTTCTTT
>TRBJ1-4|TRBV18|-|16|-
CASSSRQQATNEKLFF
TGTGCCAGCTCATCTCGACAGCAGGCAACTAATGAAAAACTGTTTTTT
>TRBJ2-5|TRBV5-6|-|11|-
CASSSMGPQYF
TGTGCCAGCAGCTCGATGGGCCCCCAGTACTTC
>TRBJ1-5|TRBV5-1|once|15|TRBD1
CASSLEGQGGQPQHF
TGCGCCAGCAGCTTGGAAGGACAGGGGGGTCAGCCCCAGCATTTT
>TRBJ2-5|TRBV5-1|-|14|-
CASSPGSRQETQYF
TGCGCCAGCAGCCCGGGATCTAGGCAAGAGACCCAGTACTTC
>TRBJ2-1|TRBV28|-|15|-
CASSLANRINNEQFF
TGTGCCAGCAGTCTAGCAAATAGAATAAACAATGAGCAGTTCTTC
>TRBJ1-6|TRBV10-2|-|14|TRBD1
CASSETGADSPLHF
TGCGCCAGCAGTGAAACAGGGGCGGATTCACCCCTCCACTTT
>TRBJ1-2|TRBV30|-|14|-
CAWSVAGLSYGYTF
TGTGCCTGGAGTGTAGCCGGGTTGTCCTATGGCTACACCTTC
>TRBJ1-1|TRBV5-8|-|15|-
CASSLAFRGNLEAFF
TGTGCCAGCAGCTTGGCCTTTCGGGGTAACCTTGAAGCTTTCTTT
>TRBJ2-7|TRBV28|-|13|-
CASSVGSSYEQYF
TGTGCCAGCAGTGTGGGGAGCTCCTACGAGCAGTACTTC
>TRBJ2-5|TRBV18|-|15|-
CASSPLWGQGETQYF
TGTGCCAGCTCACCACTTTGGGGCCAGGGGGAGACCCAGTACTTC
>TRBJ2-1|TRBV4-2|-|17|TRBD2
CASSQDRSGSSYNEQFF
TGTGCCAGCAGCCAAGATAGGAGCGGGAGCTCCTACAATGAGCAGTTCTTC
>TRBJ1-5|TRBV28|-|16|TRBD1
CASSRHLDRVCQPQHF
TGTGCCAGCAGCCGACATTTAGACAGGGTTTGTCAGCCCCAGCATTTT
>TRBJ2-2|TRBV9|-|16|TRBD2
CASSVVETSRTGELFF
TGTGCCAGCAGCGTAGTGGAGACTAGCCGCACCGGGGAGCTGTTTTTT
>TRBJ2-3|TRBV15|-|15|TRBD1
CATSPGQEHTDTQYF
TGTGCCACCAGTCCGGGACAGGAGCACACAGATACGCAGTATTTT
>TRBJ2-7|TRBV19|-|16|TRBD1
CASSTNPGQGAGEQYF
TGTGCCAGTAGCACTAACCCGGGACAGGGGGCGGGTGAGCAGTACTTC
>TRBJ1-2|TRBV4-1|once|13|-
CASSQDTGLGYTF
TGCGCCAGCAGCCAAGATACAGGCTTGGGCTACACCTTC
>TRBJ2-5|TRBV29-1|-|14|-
CSVEEPTSRETQYF
TGCAGCGTTGAAGAGCCGACTAGTAGAGAGACCCAGTACTTC
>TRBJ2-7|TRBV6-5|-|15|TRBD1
CASRSPSGQPYEQYF
TGTGCCAGCCGGTCGCCTTCGGGACAGCCCTACGAGCAGTACTTC
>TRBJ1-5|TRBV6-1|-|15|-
CASLRHSRGDQPQHF
TGTGCCAGCCTCCGTCACAGCAGGGGCGATCAGCCCCAGCATTTT
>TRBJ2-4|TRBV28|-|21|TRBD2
CASSFVRGASGRFVAKNIQYF
TGTGCCAGCAGTTTCGTCCGAGGGGCTAGCGGGAGGTTCGTTGCCAAAAACATTCAGTACTTC
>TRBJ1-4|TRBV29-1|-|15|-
CSVEVQRGLGEKLFF
TGCAGCGTTGAAGTCCAGCGGGGATTGGGTGAAAAACTGTTTTTT
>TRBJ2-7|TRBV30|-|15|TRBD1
CAWRGWTGESDEQYF
TGTGCCTGGAGGGGGTGGACAGGGGAAAGCGACGAGCAGTACTTC
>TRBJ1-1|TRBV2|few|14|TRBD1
CASSVPDRGTEAFF
TGTGCCAGCAGTGTGCCCGACAGGGGCACTGAAGCTTTCTTT
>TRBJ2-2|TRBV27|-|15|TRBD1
CASSSRTGGTGELFF
TGTGCCAGCAGCTCTAGGACAGGGGGAACCGGGGAGCTGTTTTTT
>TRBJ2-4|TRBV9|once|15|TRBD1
CASSVGETGPNIQYF
TGTGCCAGCAGCGTGGGGGAGACAGGGCCAAACATTCAGTACTTC
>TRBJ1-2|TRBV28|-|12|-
CASRRLVDGYTF
TGTGCCAGCAGGCGCCTAGTGGATGGCTACACCTTC
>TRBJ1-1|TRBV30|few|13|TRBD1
CAWMDRGYTEAFF
TGTGCCTGGATGGACAGGGGGTATACTGAAGCTTTCTTT
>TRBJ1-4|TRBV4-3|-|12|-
CASSPRGEKLFF
TGCGCCAGCAGCCCTAGGGGCGAAAAACTGTTTTTT
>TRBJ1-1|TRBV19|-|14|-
CASISRGQGLEAFF
TGTGCCAGTATTAGTCGTGGGCAGGGTCTTGAAGCTTTCTTT
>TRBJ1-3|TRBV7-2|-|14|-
CASSFTTAGNTIYF
TGTGCCAGCAGCTTCACGACAGCTGGAAACACCATATATTTT
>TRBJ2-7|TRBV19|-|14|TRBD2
CASSIAGGPNEQYF
TGTGCCAGTAGTATAGCGGGAGGGCCCAACGAGCAGTACTTC
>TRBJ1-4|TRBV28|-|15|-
CASSNHLATNEKLFF
TGTGCCAGCAGTAACCATCTTGCGACTAATGAAAAACTGTTTTTT
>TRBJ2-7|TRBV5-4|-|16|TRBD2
CASSLGGLAGSYEQYF
TGTGCCAGCAGCTTGGGGGGACTAGCGGGGTCCTACGAGCAGTACTTC
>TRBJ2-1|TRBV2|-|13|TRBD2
CATASGPYNEQFF
TGTGCCACCGCTAGCGGGCCGTACAATGAGCAGTTCTTC
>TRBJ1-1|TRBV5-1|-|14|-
CASSLDPVITEAFF
TGCGCCAGCAGCTTGGACCCAGTCATCACTGAAGCTTTCTTT
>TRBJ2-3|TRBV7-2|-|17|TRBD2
CASSFRLAGYPTDTQYF
TGTGCCAGCAGCTTCCGACTAGCGGGTTATCCCACAGATACGCAGTATTTT
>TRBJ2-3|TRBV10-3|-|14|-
CAIGQGTSTDTQYF
TGTGCCATCGGCCAGGGCACTAGCACAGATACGCAGTATTTT
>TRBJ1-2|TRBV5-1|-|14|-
CASSPMELAYGYTF
TGCGCCAGCAGCCCAATGGAACTAGCCTATGGCTACACCTTC
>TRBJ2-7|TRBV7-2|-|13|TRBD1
CASSPDRGYEQYF
TGTGCCAGCAGTCCCGACAGGGGGTACGAGCAGTACTTC
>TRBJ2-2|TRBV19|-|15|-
CASSGSQGGTGELFF
TGTGCCAGTAGCGGATCCCAGGGGGGCACCGGGGAGCTGTTTTTT
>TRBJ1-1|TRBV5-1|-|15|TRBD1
CASSLGWQGATEAFF
TGCGCCAGCAGCTTGGGGTGGCAGGGGGCGACTGAAGCTTTCTTT
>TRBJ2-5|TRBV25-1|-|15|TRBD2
CASTLAGDRQETQYF
TGTGCCAGCACTCTAGCGGGGGACCGCCAAGAGACCCAGTACTTC
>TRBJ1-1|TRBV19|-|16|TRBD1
CASSARQGALDTEAFF
TGTGCCAGTAGTGCCCGACAGGGGGCTTTGGACACTGAAGCTTTCTTT
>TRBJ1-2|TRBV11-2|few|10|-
CASSQYGYTF
TGTGCCAGCAGCCAGTATGGCTACACCTTC
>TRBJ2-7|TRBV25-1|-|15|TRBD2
CASSTRGTSSYEQYF
TGTGCCAGCAGTACCCGTGGGACTAGTAGCTACGAGCAGTACTTC